This T cell receptor beta chain was documented in a study of blood T cell repertoires in COVID-19. Study in general: Sites in the United States, Italy and Spain provided acute and convalescent COVID-19 samples. T cells, B-cell-depleted T cells, or PBMCs supplied cDNA or gDNA.

The CDR3 totals 14 residues. From germline, CDR1 is SGHTA and CDR2 FQGNSA. Unmatched junction bases numbered 2, after V lost 2 bases and J lost 4 bases. Authors' analysis steps: The assay estimated nucleated cells by amplifying reference gene primers. The method was immunoSEQ multiplex PCR; TCRdb's version includes in-frame clones alone and lacks a portion of them. That table supplies the V and J calls and clone size; D and trimming were determined from the DNA. The sample records 200,000 to 300,000 clones, around 86% being singletons. The chain recombines TRBV7-2 with TRBJ1-1, with TRBD1 identical over 9 bases. This TCR came from a woman aged 55-75 years with COVID-19, enrolled during active disease. Material: peripheral blood. The CDR3 DNA sequence: TGTGCCAGCAGCTTATGGGACAGGGCCACTGAAGCTTTCTTT. Translating it yields CASSLWDRATEAFF.